The 29 T cell receptor beta chains listed next were all sequenced from one sample in a study of PD-1 blockade in classical Hodgkin lymphoma. The method was immunoSEQ multiplex PCR; TCRdb's version includes in-frame clones alone and lacks a portion of them. This sample yields about 3,100 clones, of which less than 90% are seen a single time; 2.6% belongs to the top ten. The time point is: newly diagnosed, previously untreated cHL patient sample. Thawed PBMCs yielded CD4+ T cells through magnetic negative selection. The sequenced sample was CD4+ T cells from blood. These receptors came from a human donor with classical Hodgkin lymphoma.

The V and J genes are TRBV6-6 and TRBJ1-1; D might be TRBD1 (5 bases). Trimming took 4 bases from V and 2 from J, leaving 11 bases between them. Germline V lookup: CDR1 MNHNY, CDR2 SVGAGI (reference sequence). The CDR3 loop spans 14 amino acids. CDR3 sequence: CASSSSRVNTEAFF. The CDR3 nucleotides read TGTGCCAGCAGTTCCTCCAGGGTTAACACTGAAGCTTTCTTT.

This chain joins TRBV2 and TRBJ1-6; 7 bases fit TRBD1. The CDR3 is 15 amino acids. The trim removed 4 bases at V and 9 bases at J, leaving 9 bases unmatched. The V gene's germline CDR1 is SNHLY and CDR2 FYNNEI. In DNA form, the CDR3 reads TGTGCCAGCAGTGGGGGACAGCCTCCCTCTTCACCCCTCCACTTT. It specifies CASSGGQPPSSPLHF.

This sequence joins TRBV25-1 and TRBJ1-6; D is ambiguous. The CDR3 runs to 13 residues. Germline V gene lookup returns CDR1 MGHDK and CDR2 SYGVNS. The ends were cut back, 6 bases at V and 11 bases at J, with 14 bases in the middle. In DNA, the CDR3 is TGTGCCAGCAGCCCAGGCGGTGGTCCACCCCTCCACTTT. Its translation: CASSPGGGPPLHF.

The chain links TRBV7-2 to TRBJ2-5; D possibly corresponds to TRBD2 (6 bases). Germline-derived CDR1 and CDR2 are SGHTA and FQGNSA. The V gene lost 6 bases and the J gene lost 5 bases, with 13 bases spanning the gap. The CDR3 extends over 13 amino acids. This CDR3 is CASSTRGGETQYF. CDR3 DNA sequence: TGTGCCAGCAGTACTCGTGGGGGGGAGACCCAGTACTTC.

This clone was counted a few times. V and J are TRBV30 and TRBJ1-2; possible D gene TRBD1, 6 bases. Trimming took 0 bases from V and 2 from J, leaving 13 bases between them. The CDR3 is 15 amino acids. The germline gives CDR1 GTSNPN, CDR2 SVGIG (reference sequence). The CDR3 loop reads CAWSVPEGDNYGYTF. The CDR3 DNA reads as TGTGCCTGGAGTGTACCCGAGGGGGACAACTATGGCTACACCTTC.

Worth noting for this clone: The junction departs from the called germline gene at one end, perhaps through a read error. This sequence joins TRBV5-3 and TRBJ2-7; D possibly matches TRBD1 or TRBD2 (6 bases each). TRBV5-3 carries the ORF label, with uncertain function. The CDR3 runs 13 residues. In DNA, the CDR3 is TGTGCCAGCAGCTTGAGGGGGGCCTACGAGCAGTACTTC. Protein: CASSLRGAYEQYF.

The CDR3 here is CASSDHRQGGEQYF. The CDR3 nucleotides read TGTGCCAGCAGCGATCACCGACAGGGGGGCGAGCAGTACTTC. The chain is built from TRBV5-4 and TRBJ2-7, with 9 bases identical to TRBD1. This CDR3 contains 14 residues. V trimming: 4 bases; J trimming: 6 bases; junction bases outside the gene matches: 8. The germline CDR1 and CDR2 sequences are SGHNT and YYREEE (reference sequence).

This rearrangement joins TRBV2 to TRBJ2-3, with a tentative D call TRBD2 (6 bases). Germline-derived CDR1 and CDR2 are SNHLY and FYNNEI. Trimming took 8 bases from V and 1 from J, leaving 16 bases between them. There are 15 residues in the CDR3. The CDR3 region has the DNA TGTGCCAGCCGACCTGGGACTTGGGGCACAGATACGCAGTATTTT. Protein sequence: CASRPGTWGTDTQYF. Full variable domain (remainder filled in from reference TRBV2 and TRBJ2-3): EPEVTQTPSHQVTQMGQEVILRCVPISNHLYFYWYRQILGQKVEFLVSFYNNEISEKSEIFDDQFSVERPDGSNFTLKIRSTKLEDSAMYFCASRPGTWGTDTQYFGPGTRLTVL.

This CDR3 is CASSLEGRGYSPLHF. The CDR3, as DNA: TGCGCCAGCAGCTTGGAAGGCAGGGGGTATTCACCCCTCCACTTT. The chain employs TRBV5-1 and TRBJ1-6, with 7 positions matching TRBD1. The junction had 5 bases not matched to a gene; V was cut back by 0 bases and J by 8 bases. Germline V gene lookup returns CDR1 SGHRS and CDR2 YFSETQ. The CDR3 length is 15 residues. Full variable domain (remainder filled in from reference TRBV5-1 and TRBJ1-6): KAGVTQTPRYLIKTRGQQVTLSCSPISGHRSVSWYQQTPGQGLQFLFEYFSETQRNKGNFPGRFSGRQFSNSRSEMNVSTLELGDSALYLCASSLEGRGYSPLHFGNGTRLTVT.

V gene TRBV2 combines with J gene TRBJ2-7; 8 bases fit TRBD1. The trim removed 6 bases at V and 4 bases at J, leaving 8 bases unmatched. The CDR3 length is 14 residues. Germline CDR1 reads SNHLY; CDR2 reads FYNNEI. In DNA form, the CDR3 reads TGTGCCAGCAGCGCCGGGACAGGAGGATACGAGCAGTACTTC. It yields the protein CASSAGTGGYEQYF.

The chain links TRBV6-6 to TRBJ1-2, with TRBD1 matching 7 bases. CDR1 is MNHNY, CDR2 SVGAGI, per germline (reference sequence). The CDR3 has 13 amino acids. The junction had 3 bases not matched to a gene; V was cut back by 6 bases and J by 2 bases. The CDR3 spells CASSTTGNYGYTF. CDR3 DNA: TGTGCCAGCAGCACGACAGGGAACTATGGCTACACCTTC.

This clone was seen once. The genes are TRBV19 and TRBJ2-1; TRBD2 aligns across 8 bases. The J segment lost 7 bases and the V segment lost 3 bases, leaving 2 bases of the junction unmatched. CDR3 length: 13 residues. CDR1 LNHDA and CDR2 SQIVND come from the germline V gene (reference sequence). In DNA form, the CDR3 reads TGTGCCAGTAGTATGGGACTAGTTAATGAGCAGTTCTTC. It yields the protein CASSMGLVNEQFF.

There are a few counts of this clone. This sequence joins TRBV27 and TRBJ1-1; D remains ambiguous. Germline lookup yields CDR1 MNHEY and CDR2 SMNVEV (reference sequence). This CDR3 spans 14 amino acids. The V end lost 6 bases, the J end lost 6 bases, and 17 bases lay between the germline ends. The CDR3 DNA sequence: TGTGCCAGCAGGTTGCTACGGGTGGCCCCTGAAGCTTTCTTT. Its protein product is CASRLLRVAPEAFF.

The CDR3 DNA sequence: TGTGCCAGCAGCTTATCACAGGGGATCACTGAAGCTTTCTTT. Its protein is CASSLSQGITEAFF. The genes are TRBV7-8 and TRBJ1-1, with TRBD1 matching over 7 bases. The germline CDR1 and CDR2 sequences are SGHVS and FQNEAQ. The CDR3 sequence is 14 residues long. V gave up 2 bases and J gave up 4 bases; unmatched junction bases: 4.

CDR3 sequence reads: CASLPGGGDSYEQYF. As DNA, the CDR3 is TGCGCCAGCCTACCGGGGGGCGGCGACTCCTACGAGCAGTACTTC. The chain employs TRBV5-1 and TRBJ2-7; D may be TRBD2 (7 bases). The CDR3 is made up of 15 amino acids. The ends were cut back, 7 bases at V and 0 bases at J, with 17 bases in the middle. Germline V gene lookup returns CDR1 SGHRS and CDR2 YFSETQ.

The V gene is TRBV27, the J gene TRBJ2-2; D possibly uses TRBD1 or TRBD2 (7 bases each). Germline CDR1 reads MNHEY; CDR2 reads SMNVEV (reference sequence). The V end was cut by 3 bases, the J end by 9 bases, with 11 bases between. This CDR3 comprises 13 residues. The CDR3: CASSFGRGRELFF. For the CDR3, the DNA is TGTGCCAGCAGTTTTGGGAGGGGGCGGGAGCTGTTTTTT.

This sequence joins TRBV10-2 and TRBJ2-7, with D possibly being TRBD2 (6 bases). CDR3 size: 12 residues. CDR1 and CDR2 (germline): WSHSY, SAAADI. The V gene lost 6 bases and the J gene lost 4 bases, with 10 bases spanning the gap. CDR3 nucleotide sequence: TGCGCCAGCAGCCCTAGCGCGTACGAGCAGTACTTC. As protein: CASSPSAYEQYF.

V gene TRBV6-1 combines with J gene TRBJ2-7; no clear D gene. This CDR3 comprises 11 residues. V was trimmed by 8 bases and J by 3 bases, leaving 8 bases between them. Germline lookup yields CDR1 MNHNS and CDR2 SASEGT. The CDR3 is CASRAIYEQYF. The CDR3 DNA reads TGTGCCAGCCGAGCCATCTACGAGCAGTACTTC.

The genes are TRBV6-1 and TRBJ2-2, with D possibly being TRBD1 (5 bases). Germline loops: CDR1 MNHNS, CDR2 SASEGT. V lost 1 base and J lost 0, with 6 bases in between. CDR3 length equals 15 residues. CDR3 DNA: TGTGCCAGCAGTGAAGAACAGGCGAACACCGGGGAGCTGTTTTTT. This gives the protein CASSEEQANTGELFF.

This chain uses TRBV5-6 with TRBJ1-2, with a tentative D call TRBD1 (5 bases). The ends were cut back, 1 base at V and 8 bases at J, with 12 bases in the middle. The CDR3 is 13 residues long. CDR1 SGHDT and CDR2 YYEEEE come from the germline V gene. CDR3 region: CASSLKGIGGYTF. The DNA for the CDR3 is TGTGCCAGCAGCTTGAAGGGGATAGGGGGCTACACCTTC.

This chain uses TRBV11-2 with TRBJ2-1, with D hard to call. Germline V gene data show CDR1 as SGHAT and CDR2 as FQNNGV. Trimming took off 4 bases at V and 12 bases at J, with 10 bases between the two ends. The CDR3 is 11 amino acids. The CDR3 bases are TGTGCCAGCAGCTACTTTTCGGGGCAGTTCTTC. Its protein product is CASSYFSGQFF.

The gene calls are TRBV5-6 and TRBJ2-3; 16 nucleotides line up with TRBD2. CDR3 length: 19 amino acids. Germline assignment: CDR1 SGHDT and CDR2 YYEEEE. Germline trimming cut 4 bases from V and 5 bases from J; bases unmatched to any gene: 13. The CDR3 protein is CASSRSGTSGRAKGDTQYF. The CDR3 nucleotides read TGTGCCAGCAGCCGCTCCGGGACTAGCGGGAGGGCCAAGGGAGATACGCAGTATTTT.

The chain employs TRBV11-2 and TRBJ2-1; 13 nucleotides match TRBD2. The CDR3 covers 15 residues. Germline V gene lookup returns CDR1 SGHAT and CDR2 FQNNGV. Trimming took 5 bases from V and 10 from J; bases not matched to a gene: 8. The CDR3 DNA reads TGTGCCAGCAGCATCACTAGCGGGAGGGCCGGGGAGCAGTTCTTC. It encodes CASSITSGRAGEQFF.

This clone came up once. The chain has TRBV19 and TRBJ1-5, with D possibly TRBD1 on 5 matching bases. V was pared by 6 bases and J by 7 bases, with 10 bases between. In germline, CDR1 is LNHDA, CDR2 SQIVND (reference sequence). This CDR3 is built from 12 residues. The CDR3, as DNA: TGTGCCAGTAGCCTCCAGGGACAGCCCCAGCATTTT. Amino acid sequence: CASSLQGQPQHF.

This clone was recorded a few times. For the CDR3, the DNA is TGTGCCAGCTCAGGGGGGCAGGACTACGAGCAGTACTTC. As protein: CASSGGQDYEQYF. This sequence joins TRBV2 and TRBJ2-7, with a possible D match to TRBD1 (7 bases). This CDR3 spans 13 amino acids. V was trimmed by 8 bases and J by 3 bases, leaving 14 bases between them. The germline gives CDR1 SNHLY, CDR2 FYNNEI. Based on the CDR3 plus reference TRBV2 and TRBJ2-7, the full variable domain is EPEVTQTPSHQVTQMGQEVILRCVPISNHLYFYWYRQILGQKVEFLVSFYNNEISEKSEIFDDQFSVERPDGSNFTLKIRSTKLEDSAMYFCASSGGQDYEQYFGPGTRLTVT.

The rearrangement joins TRBV7-9 to TRBJ2-7, with 9 bases fitting TRBD1. The germline V gene has CDR1 SEHNR and CDR2 FQNEAQ (reference sequence). The CDR3 is 13 residues long. V was clipped by 4 bases and J by 5 bases; unmatched bases: 3. The CDR3 coding sequence is TGTGCCAGCAGCTGGGACAGGGTCCACGAGCAGTACTTC. Its translation: CASSWDRVHEQYF. The variable domain in full, completed from reference TRBV7-9 and TRBJ2-7, reads DTGVSQNPRHKITKRGQNVTFRCDPISEHNRLYWYRQTLGQGPEFLTYFQNEAQLEKSRLLSDRFSAERPKGSFSTLEIQRTEQGDSAMYLCASSWDRVHEQYFGPGTRLTVT.

The table lists this clone with a count of one. The V and J genes are TRBV5-1 and TRBJ1-1; tentatively, D is TRBD1 (5 bases). CDR1 is SGHRS, CDR2 YFSETQ, per germline. This CDR3 has 15 amino acids. Trimming took 0 bases from V and 4 from J, leaving 13 bases between them. DNA of the CDR3: TGCGCCAGCAGCTTGGAAGGGGCAGGGATCACTGAAGCTTTCTTT. Translating gives CASSLEGAGITEAFF.

The chain is built from TRBV28 and TRBJ2-7, with 7 bases that match TRBD2. The V gene's germline CDR1 is MDHEN and CDR2 SYDVKM. V dropped 4 bases and J dropped 4; count of bases not matched to a gene: 13. The CDR3 length is 16 residues. The CDR3 protein is CASSSPGGSGGYEQYF. The DNA for the CDR3 is TGTGCCAGCAGTTCCCCGGGAGGTAGCGGAGGGTACGAGCAGTACTTC.

The DNA of the CDR3 is TGCACCAGCAGCCAAGGAGGAACAGGGGACTATGGCTACACCTTC. It translates to CTSSQGGTGDYGYTF. The chain has TRBV1 and TRBJ1-2; the table's TRBD1 call for D was not verified on the DNA. TRBV1 is a pseudogene. The CDR3 loop spans 15 amino acids.